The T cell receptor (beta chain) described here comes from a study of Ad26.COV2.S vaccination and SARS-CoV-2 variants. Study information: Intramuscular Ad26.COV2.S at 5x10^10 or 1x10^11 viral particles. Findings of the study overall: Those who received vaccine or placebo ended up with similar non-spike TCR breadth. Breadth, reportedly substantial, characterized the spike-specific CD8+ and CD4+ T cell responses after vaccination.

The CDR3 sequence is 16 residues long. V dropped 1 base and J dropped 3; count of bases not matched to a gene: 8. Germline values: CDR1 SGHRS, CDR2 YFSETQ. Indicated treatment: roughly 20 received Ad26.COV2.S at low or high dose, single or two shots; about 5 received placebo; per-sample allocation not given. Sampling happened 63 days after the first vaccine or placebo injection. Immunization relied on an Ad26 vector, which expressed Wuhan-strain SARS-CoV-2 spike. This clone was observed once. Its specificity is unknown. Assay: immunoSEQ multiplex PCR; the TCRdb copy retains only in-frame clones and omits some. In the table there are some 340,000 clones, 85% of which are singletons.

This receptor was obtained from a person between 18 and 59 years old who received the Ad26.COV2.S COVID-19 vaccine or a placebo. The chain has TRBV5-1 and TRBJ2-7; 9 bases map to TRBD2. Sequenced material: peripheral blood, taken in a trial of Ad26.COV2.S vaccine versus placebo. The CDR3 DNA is TGCGCCAGCAGCTTGACCAGCGGGGGGCTCCGCTACGAGCAGTACTTC. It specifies CASSLTSGGLRYEQYF. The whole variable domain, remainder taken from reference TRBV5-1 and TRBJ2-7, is KAGVTQTPRYLIKTRGQQVTLSCSPISGHRSVSWYQQTPGQGLQFLFEYFSETQRNKGNFPGRFSGRQFSNSRSEMNVSTLELGDSALYLCASSLTSGGLRYEQYFGPGTRLTVT.